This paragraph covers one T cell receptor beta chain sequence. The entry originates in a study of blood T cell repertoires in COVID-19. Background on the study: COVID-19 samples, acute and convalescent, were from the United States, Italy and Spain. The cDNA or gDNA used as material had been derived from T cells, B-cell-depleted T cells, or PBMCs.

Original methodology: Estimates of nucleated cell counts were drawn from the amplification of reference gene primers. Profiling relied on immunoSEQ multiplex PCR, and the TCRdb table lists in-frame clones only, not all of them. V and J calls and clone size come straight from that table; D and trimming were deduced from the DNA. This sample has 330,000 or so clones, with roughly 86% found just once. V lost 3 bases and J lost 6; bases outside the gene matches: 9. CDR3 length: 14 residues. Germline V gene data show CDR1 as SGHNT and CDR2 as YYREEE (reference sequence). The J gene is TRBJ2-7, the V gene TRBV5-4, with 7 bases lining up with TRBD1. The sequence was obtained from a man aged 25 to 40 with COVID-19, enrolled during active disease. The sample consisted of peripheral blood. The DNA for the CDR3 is TGTGCCAGCAGCTCGGGACAGAGGGGATCCGAGCAGTACTTC. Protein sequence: CASSSGQRGSEQYF.